This TCR beta chain was recorded in a study of shared T cell receptors in the human thymus. Germline-derived CDR1 and CDR2 are LNHDA and SQIVND (reference sequence). V lost 3 bases and J 4 bases, leaving 9 bases between the germline ends. This CDR3 is built from 13 residues. The table came from immunoSEQ multiplex PCR; TCRdb's copy has only in-frame clones and leaves some out. The data contain about 730,000 clones, roughly 85% of them singletons. The data were also submitted as part of a second study, on human thymus T cells.

The sequenced sample consisted of thymocytes. V usage is TRBV19 and J usage is TRBJ1-1; D uncertain. This sequence was found in a girl under two years old with a congenital heart defect. CDR3 bases: TGTGCCAGTAGTATTTTGACGGGCACTGAAGCTTTCTTT. Amino acids: CASSILTGTEAFF.